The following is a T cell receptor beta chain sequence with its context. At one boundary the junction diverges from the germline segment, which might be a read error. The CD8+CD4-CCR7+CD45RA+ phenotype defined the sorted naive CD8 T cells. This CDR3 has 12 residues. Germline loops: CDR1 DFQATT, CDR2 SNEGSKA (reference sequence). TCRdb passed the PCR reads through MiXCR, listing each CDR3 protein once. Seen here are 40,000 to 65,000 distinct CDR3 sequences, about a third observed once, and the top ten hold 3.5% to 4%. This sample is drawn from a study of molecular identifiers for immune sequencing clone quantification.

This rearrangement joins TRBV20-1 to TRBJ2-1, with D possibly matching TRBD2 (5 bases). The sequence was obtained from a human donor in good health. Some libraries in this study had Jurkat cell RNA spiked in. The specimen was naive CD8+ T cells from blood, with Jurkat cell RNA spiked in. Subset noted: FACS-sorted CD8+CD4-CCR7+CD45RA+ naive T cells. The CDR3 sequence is CRAPGEYNEQVF. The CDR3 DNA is TGCAGAGCCCCCGGGGAATACAATGAGCAGGTCTTC.